The present T cell receptor (beta chain) was sequenced within a study of blood T cell repertoires in COVID-19. Clinical histories supplied by participants themselves formed the basis of cohort assignment. Profiling relied on immunoSEQ multiplex PCR, and the TCRdb table lists in-frame clones only, not all of them. The sample lists approximately 300,000 clones, roughly 91% occurring once. CDR3 size: 14 residues. Germline loops: CDR1 SGHRS, CDR2 YFSETQ. The ends lost 4 bases at V and 2 bases at J; junction bases unmatched: 5. This TCR came from a young woman who had recovered from COVID-19. The rearrangement joins TRBV5-1 to TRBJ2-7; TRBD2 agrees at 8 bases. The sample consisted of PBMCs or T cells enriched from blood (not recorded which). CDR3 in DNA: TGCGCCAGCAGCCCCCAGCGGGAGACCTACGAGCAGTACTTC. It yields the protein CASSPQRETYEQYF.